Below, one T cell receptor beta chain is given with its context. Its antigen has not been determined. It has no much larger one-base neighbor in the sample; base qualities were not kept. The sample belongs to a study of blood T cell repertoires in COVID-19 (dated by TCRdb to the early 2020s). A note on the overall study: Samples covering the acute and convalescent phases of COVID-19 were provided by collaborators in the United States, Italy and Spain. A freely available public database, intended as a resource for researchers studying the immune response to SARS-CoV-2, is where the repertoires were released. Where HLA class I and class II types were available, the types were taken from metadata supplied by the sample provider, not from assay-based typing. The dataset comprised deeply sampled blood TCRbeta repertoires from subjects exposed to, actively infected with, or recovered from COVID-19. The samples were drawn from two sources: the first 160 participants of the ongoing ImmuneRACE study, and 1,000 to 1,500 subjects contributed by 6 global collaborators. A de-identified subject ID, COVID-19 status, age in years and sex were almost always included in the sample metadata. The material from the prospective study consisted of cDNA or gDNA derived from T cells, B-cell-depleted T cells, or PBMCs.

Results the study describes overall, beyond this receptor: Clinical and demographic metadata were provided uncurated, with the amount varying by source and participant.

Collaborating institutions collected whole blood in K2EDTA tubes following their own protocols. For TCRbeta analysis, collaborators shipped samples in one of three forms: frozen whole blood, isolated PBMCs, or DNA extracted from either of those sample types. The immunoSEQ Assay, a bias-controlled multiplex PCR, was used to amplify TCRbeta CDR3 regions from genomic DNA. Per the original workflow: The number of nucleated cells in each sample was estimated by amplification of reference gene primers within the assay. Sequence reads were collapsed and filtered to measure the absolute abundance of every unique TCRbeta CDR3 rearrangement. For each sample, productive Simpson clonality was calculated as the square root of Simpson's diversity index across productive rearrangements. What TCRdb holds here is the immuneACCESS table cut down to in-frame rearrangements. Part of the clones is not present; checked against another copy, under half of the missing clones reflect an unresolved V gene, and the others are unexplained. V and J calls and clone size are copied from that table; D and trimming were computed from the DNA. This sample gives roughly 38,000 clones in total; roughly 80% of them show up just once. About 29% of the sample rests with the top ten.

Counted from cysteine to phenylalanine, this CDR3 has 14 amino acids. This entry keeps only the CDR3 DNA: 42 bases, framed from base 1. Via the germline V gene, CDR1 is SGHRS and CDR2 YFSETQ. Relative to germline, V is missing 3 bases and J is missing 5 bases, with 2 bases of the junction outside any gene match. Specimen: peripheral blood. This TCR derives from an elderly man with active or convalescent COVID-19. The chain uses TRBV5-1 and TRBJ2-2; the central 9 bases match TRBD1. The DNA reads as follows: TGCGCCAGCAGCTGGACAGGGGATACCGGGGAGCTGTTTTTT. It is translated as CASSWTGDTGELFF.